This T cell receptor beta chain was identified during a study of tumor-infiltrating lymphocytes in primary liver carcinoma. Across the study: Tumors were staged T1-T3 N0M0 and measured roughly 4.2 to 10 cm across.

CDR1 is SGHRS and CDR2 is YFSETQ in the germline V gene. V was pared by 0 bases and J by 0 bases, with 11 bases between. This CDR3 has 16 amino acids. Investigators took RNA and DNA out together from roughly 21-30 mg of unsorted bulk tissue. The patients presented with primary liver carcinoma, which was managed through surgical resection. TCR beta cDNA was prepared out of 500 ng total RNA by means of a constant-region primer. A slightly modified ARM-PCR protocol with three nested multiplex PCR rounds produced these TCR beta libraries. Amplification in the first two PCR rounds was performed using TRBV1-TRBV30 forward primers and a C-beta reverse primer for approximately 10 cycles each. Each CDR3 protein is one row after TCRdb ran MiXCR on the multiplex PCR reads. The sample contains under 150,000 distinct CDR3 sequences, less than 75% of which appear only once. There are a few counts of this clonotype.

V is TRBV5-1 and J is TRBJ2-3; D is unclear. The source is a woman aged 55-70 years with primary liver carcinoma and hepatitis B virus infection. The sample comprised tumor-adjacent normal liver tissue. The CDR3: CASSLDLPRSTDTQYF. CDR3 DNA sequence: TGCGCCAGCAGCTTGGACCTCCCACGGAGCACAGATACGCAGTATTTT.